The present T cell receptor beta chain was sequenced within a study of blood T cells in healthy people across ages. Whole-study findings and limits: Shifts in expanded clonotypes may have been confounded by donor CMV status, which was unknown. A roughly linear age-dependent decrease characterized TCR beta diversity per million T cells.

Worth noting for this clonotype: Antigen unknown. This could be a read error, since a much larger clone is one nucleotide away.

CDR3 length: 13 residues. Germline V gene sequence: CDR1 ENHRY, CDR2 SYGVKD. A second PCR of roughly 6 to 12 cycles used a sample-barcoded 5' primer and a J-beta primer mix. One entry per CDR3 protein results from TCRdb running MiXCR on the 5' RACE reads. The data contain 700,000 to 1,000,000 distinct CDR3 sequences, approximately 44% of them singletons. This receptor was obtained from a man aged 60-69 years in good health. V gene TRBV10-3 combines with J gene TRBJ1-2; D gene ambiguous. What was sequenced was blood. The CDR3: CTISESANYGYTF. CDR3 DNA sequence: TGTACCATCAGTGAATCGGCTAACTATGGCTACACCTTC.